The T cell receptor (beta chain) under discussion was sequenced for a study of T cell responses to AZD1222 COVID-19 vaccine. This clone was seen a single time. Clones were read by immunoSEQ multiplex PCR, and TCRdb kept only the in-frame ones, dropping some. This table has 150,000 or so clones, 75% to 90% appearing once. From germline, CDR1 is SGHRS and CDR2 YFSETQ. There are 15 residues in the CDR3. Trimming shortened V by 0 bases and J by 3 bases, and 11 bases separated the two germline ends. The sequence came from an adult who had recovered from COVID-19. The rearrangement links TRBV5-1 to TRBJ2-3; D perhaps matches TRBD2 (6 bases). The material was peripheral blood, obtained after recovery from COVID-19. CDR3 protein: CASSLVGGGTDTQYF. The CDR3 coding sequence is TGCGCCAGCAGCTTGGTGGGAGGAGGGACAGATACGCAGTATTTT.